The present T cell receptor (beta chain) was sequenced within a study of T cell repertoires in cytomegalovirus infection. Study in general: Selection of CMV epitopes for the study included recently identified HLA-C-restricted and well-studied HLA-B-restricted ones. Public TCR beta signatures provided an indication of both CMV infection and a matching HLA type.

Note on this clonotype: Antigen unknown.

One entry per CDR3 protein, called by TCRdb with MiXCR from the reads. The sample has about 470,000 distinct CDR3 sequences, more than 40% seen once. The study's findings and limits: Pooled public TCR beta family frequency picked out CMV carriers with the relevant HLA. HLA-C-restricted TCR beta clonotypes specific for CMV led the ex vivo response.

The ends were cut back, 7 bases at V and 6 bases at J, with 13 bases in the middle. The CDR3 extends over 13 amino acids. Specimen: cultured PBMCs, collected from culture after CMV antigen stimulation. The origin of this receptor is a human donor in good health (CMV status not recorded). Some clones in this sample may be carry-over from other donors' samples. The chain carries TRBV12-3 or TRBV12-4 and TRBJ1-5, with a possible D match to TRBD1 (5 bases). The CDR3 is CASMAGESQPQHF. The CDR3 DNA reads as TGTGCCAGCATGGCGGGGGAATCTCAGCCCCAGCATTTT.